A selection of T cell receptor beta chains follows, all from one sample in a study of T cells in narcolepsy. Generated by immunoSEQ multiplex PCR, the TCRdb table keeps only in-frame clones and is missing some. The sample has 25,000 to 35,000 clones, 75% to 90% seen once. The sequencing sample was made of CD45RA- memory CD4+ T cells from PBMCs. These receptors were collected from a human donor with narcolepsy. Both conserved end residues are part of each CDR3. The order of the fields is J gene, V gene, D gene, clone size, CDR3 protein, CDR3 DNA. A D gene is named only where the DNA matches it firmly. Some rows have no size entry. The others give once, few or many, or a class for an expanded clone.

TRBJ2-1	TRBV9	TRBD2	few	CASSGGLAGGGEQFF	TGTGCCAGCAGCGGAGGACTAGCGGGGGGAGGTGAGCAGTTCTTC
TRBJ1-1	TRBV19	-	-	CASSIRWGEAFF	TGTGCCAGTAGTATACGGTGGGGTGAAGCTTTCTTT
TRBJ2-1	TRBV5-1	TRBD2	-	CASSPGLAGNEQFF	TGCGCCAGCAGCCCAGGACTAGCGGGCAATGAGCAGTTCTTC
TRBJ1-4	TRBV27	-	-	CASSTGWGVATNEKLFF	TGTGCCAGCAGTACAGGCTGGGGGGTTGCAACTAATGAAAAACTGTTTTTT
TRBJ1-5	TRBV10-3	-	-	CAISSQAGSNQPQHF	TGTGCCATCAGCTCCCAGGCGGGAAGCAATCAGCCCCAGCATTTT
TRBJ2-3	TRBV19	-	-	CASSRQTMSRTDTQYF	TGTGCCAGTAGTCGGCAGACCATGTCTCGCACAGATACGCAGTATTTT
TRBJ2-1	TRBV30	TRBD2	-	CAWRGSGQTYNEQFF	TGTGCCTGGAGGGGTAGCGGGCAGACCTACAATGAGCAGTTCTTC
TRBJ2-7	TRBV6-5	-	-	CASRKGMLYEQYF	TGTGCCAGCCGAAAGGGTATGTTGTACGAGCAGTACTTC
TRBJ1-5	TRBV28	-	-	CASSLSVFHSNQPQHF	TGTGCCAGCAGTTTATCAGTGTTCCATAGCAATCAGCCCCAGCATTTT
TRBJ1-2	TRBV7-8	-	-	CASSLGADRIYGYTF	TGTGCCAGCAGCTTAGGGGCCGACAGGATTTATGGCTACACCTTC
TRBJ2-1	TRBV19	-	-	CASSIRSDYNEQFF	TGTGCCAGTAGTATAAGGTCAGACTACAATGAGCAGTTCTTC
TRBJ2-1	TRBV20-1	-	-	CSASGLNEQFF	TGCAGTGCATCCGGGCTGAATGAGCAGTTCTTC
TRBJ1-2	TRBV6-1	-	-	CASSSTNGYTF	TGTGCCAGCAGCTCCACAAATGGCTACACCTTC
TRBJ2-5	TRBV1	-	-	CTSSQAYRTGFQETQYF	TGCACCAGCAGCCAAGCCTACCGAACAGGGTTCCAAGAGACCCAGTACTTC
TRBJ1-2	TRBV7-2	-	-	CASSSHGYTF	TGTGCCAGCAGCTCCCATGGCTACACCTTC
TRBJ2-1	TRBV28	TRBD2	-	CASSFSGRYNEQFF	TGTGCCAGCAGTTTTAGCGGGAGGTATAATGAGCAGTTCTTC
TRBJ2-1	TRBV7-9	TRBD1	-	CASSGQGAREQFF	TGTGCCAGCAGCGGACAGGGGGCAAGGGAGCAGTTCTTC
TRBJ2-1	TRBV4-3	-	once	CASSHGWGTYNEQFF	TGCGCCAGCAGCCACGGGTGGGGAACCTACAATGAGCAGTTCTTC
TRBJ1-3	TRBV7-2	-	-	CASSSRHGNTIYF	TGTGCCAGCAGCTCTCGCCATGGAAACACCATATATTTT
TRBJ1-1	TRBV19	-	-	CASSMGRRDTEAFF	TGTGCCAGTAGTATGGGCAGAAGGGACACTGAAGCTTTCTTT
TRBJ1-4	TRBV2	-	-	CASRRGSATNEKLFF	TGTGCCAGCAGGCGGGGCAGTGCAACTAATGAAAAACTGTTTTTT
TRBJ2-2	TRBV11-3	-	once	CASSFIMSTATGELFF	TGTGCCAGCAGCTTTATTATGAGCACAGCCACCGGGGAGCTGTTTTTT
TRBJ1-6	TRBV18	TRBD1	once	CASSGQGRSPLHF	TGTGCCAGCTCAGGACAGGGGCGTTCACCCCTCCACTTT
TRBJ2-7	TRBV7-2	-	-	CASSYDVYEQYF	TGTGCCAGCAGCTACGACGTGTACGAGCAGTACTTC
TRBJ1-1	TRBV5-4	-	-	CASSHQRNTEAFF	TGTGCCAGCAGCCACCAAAGGAACACTGAAGCTTTCTTT
TRBJ1-1	TRBV25-1	TRBD1	-	CASSDRGRSGTEAFF	TGTGCCAGCAGTGACAGGGGGAGGAGTGGCACTGAAGCTTTCTTT
TRBJ1-2	TRBV21-1	-	-	CASSKAQGEHSGYTF	TGTGCCAGCAGCAAAGCGCAGGGGGAACATAGTGGCTACACCTTC
TRBJ2-7	TRBV30	-	-	CAWSVNSAGKPYEQYF	TGTGCCTGGAGTGTAAACTCGGCAGGGAAGCCCTACGAGCAGTACTTC
TRBJ1-3	TRBV2	TRBD1	-	CASSLRRSGGIGNTIYF	TGTGCCAGCAGTCTTCGGCGCTCAGGGGGTATTGGAAACACCATATATTTT
TRBJ1-3	TRBV6-6	-	-	CASSYSTPGWNTIYF	TGTGCCAGCAGTTACTCGACCCCGGGCTGGAACACCATATATTTT
TRBJ2-3	TRBV11-2	-	-	CASSLGVGDTQYF	TGTGCCAGCAGCTTAGGCGTGGGAGATACGCAGTATTTT
TRBJ1-3	TRBV9	-	once	CASSVDSAAGGNTIYF	TGTGCCAGCAGCGTAGATTCGGCGGCCGGGGGAAACACCATATATTTT
TRBJ1-5	TRBV19	-	-	CASSFADRQRRQPQHF	TGTGCCAGTAGTTTTGCTGACAGACAGCGGCGGCAGCCCCAGCATTTT
TRBJ2-5	TRBV7-2	TRBD2	-	CASSPLGGGGVETQYF	TGTGCCAGCAGCCCCCTCGGCGGGGGGGGCGTAGAGACCCAGTACTTC
TRBJ1-5	TRBV11-1	-	-	CASRTGSNQPQHF	TGTGCCAGCCGAACAGGGTCCAATCAGCCCCAGCATTTT
TRBJ2-3	TRBV4-3	-	-	CASSQVLLTGTSTDTQYF	TGCGCCAGCAGCCAAGTCCTTCTTACCGGGACTAGCACAGATACGCAGTATTTT
TRBJ1-5	TRBV28	-	-	CATVQGILQPQHF	TGTGCCACGGTCCAGGGGATTCTTCAGCCCCAGCATTTT
TRBJ2-1	TRBV9	-	-	CASSAPRDYNEQFF	TGTGCCAGCAGCGCCCCCAGGGATTACAATGAGCAGTTCTTC
TRBJ1-1	TRBV9	-	-	CASIGGPEAFF	TGTGCCAGTATAGGTGGTCCTGAAGCTTTCTTT
TRBJ2-3	TRBV7-2	TRBD2	-	CASSSRPAVLAGSTDTQYF	TGTGCCAGCAGCTCCCGACCCGCCGTACTAGCGGGCTCCACAGATACGCAGTATTTT
TRBJ2-7	TRBV2	TRBD2	-	CASRGTSGAFEQYF	TGTGCCAGCAGGGGGACTAGCGGGGCCTTCGAGCAGTACTTC
TRBJ2-7	TRBV19	-	-	CASSEVMGASSGEQYF	TGTGCCAGTAGTGAGGTAATGGGGGCTTCCTCCGGCGAGCAGTACTTC
TRBJ1-2	TRBV23-1	TRBD1	-	CASSQHDRGPNYGYTF	TGCGCCAGCAGTCAGCATGACAGGGGCCCTAACTATGGCTACACCTTC
TRBJ1-2	TRBV30	TRBD1	-	CAWTTKGQSGYTF	TGTGCCTGGACCACCAAGGGACAGTCTGGCTACACCTTC
TRBJ1-5	TRBV28	TRBD1	-	CASRWTGLDQPQHF	TGTGCCAGCAGATGGACAGGGTTGGATCAGCCCCAGCATTTT
TRBJ2-7	TRBV5-6	TRBD1	-	CASRFGTGHEQYF	TGTGCCAGCAGATTCGGGACAGGCCACGAGCAGTACTTC
TRBJ1-2	TRBV10-2	-	-	CASSETTGTDNYGYTF	TGCGCCAGCAGTGAGACCACCGGGACCGACAACTATGGCTACACCTTC
TRBJ2-6	TRBV5-1	-	-	CASSLTTGSGANVLTF	TGCGCCAGCAGCTTGACAACAGGCTCTGGGGCCAACGTCCTGACTTTC
TRBJ1-1	TRBV4-1	TRBD1	-	CASSQSWQGAIRNTEAFF	TGCGCCAGCAGCCAAAGTTGGCAGGGGGCAATCAGGAACACTGAAGCTTTCTTT
TRBJ2-1	TRBV30	-	-	CAWTSSYNEQFF	TGTGCCTGGACTAGCTCCTACAATGAGCAGTTCTTC
TRBJ2-7	TRBV27	-	-	CASSYGWGVPAYEQYF	TGTGCCAGCAGTTACGGCTGGGGGGTCCCCGCCTACGAGCAGTACTTC